One sample yielded the 32 T cell receptor beta chains listed below, sequenced in a study of blood T cell repertoires in COVID-19. The repertoire was sequenced with immunoSEQ multiplex PCR; TCRdb's copy has only in-frame clones and lacks some. The profile shows 100,000 or so clones, 85% to 90% of them singletons. Specimen: peripheral blood. All receptors come from a man aged 45-60 years with active or convalescent COVID-19.

The chain carries TRBV7-2 and TRBJ1-3; D call uncertain. Trimming took off 5 bases at V and 2 bases at J, with 13 bases between the two ends. The CDR3 extends over 15 amino acids. Germline CDR1 SGHTA, CDR2 FQGNSA. CDR3 sequence reads: CASSRGGSAGNTIYF. In DNA, the CDR3 is TGTGCCAGCAGCAGAGGAGGATCGGCTGGAAACACCATATATTTT.

The genes are TRBV7-9 and TRBJ2-5; D remains unclear. The germline V gene encodes CDR1 SEHNR and CDR2 FQNEAQ (reference sequence). Trimming stripped 0 bases from V and 1 base from J, with 12 bases between. The CDR3 loop spans 16 amino acids. The CDR3 bases are TGTGCCAGCAGCTTAGCTTTCAGGTCCGCCCAAGAGACCCAGTACTTC. Amino acid sequence: CASSLAFRSAQETQYF.

This clone has just a few counts. The CDR3 coding sequence is TGTGCCAGCAGTAAGCTCTTTGGCAGGGGAGACTACGAGCAGTACTTC. Its protein product is CASSKLFGRGDYEQYF. The chain recombines TRBV6-2 or TRBV6-3 with TRBJ2-7; possible D gene TRBD1, 6 bases. Germline loops: CDR1 MNHEY, CDR2 SVGEGT. This CDR3 spans 16 amino acids. Trimming stripped 5 bases from V and 3 bases from J, with 20 bases between.

CDR3 coding DNA: TGTGCCAGCACCATAAACAGGTACAATGAGCAGTTCTTC. Translating gives CASTINRYNEQFF. The chain joins TRBV6-6 to TRBJ2-1; maybe TRBD1 (5 bases). Germline lookup yields CDR1 MNHNY and CDR2 SVGAGI (reference sequence). The CDR3 is 13 amino acids. The V end lost 7 bases, the J end lost 4 bases, and 11 bases lay between the germline ends.

This clone occurred a few times. The J gene is TRBJ2-2, the V gene TRBV18; 11 bases match TRBD2. Trimming cost V 2 bases and J 4 bases; bases outside gene matches: 3. Germline V gene data show CDR1 as KGHSH and CDR2 as LQKENI. CDR3 length equals 16 residues. For the CDR3, the DNA is TGTGCCAGCTCACCAGGGACTAGCGGCTCCACCGGGGAGCTGTTTTTT. It translates to CASSPGTSGSTGELFF.

The chain uses TRBV6-2 or TRBV6-3 and TRBJ2-7; TRBD2 is a possible D gene (7 bases). Germline V gene lookup returns CDR1 MNHEY and CDR2 SVGEGT. CDR3 length equals 14 residues. Trimming left V 6 bases short and J 2 bases short, with 14 bases between. The CDR3 region has the DNA TGTGCCAGCAGCCAACGGGGGGCCCCCTACGAGCAGTACTTC. It encodes CASSQRGAPYEQYF.

The chain is built from TRBV19 and TRBJ2-7; D remains ambiguous. CDR1 and CDR2 from the germline V gene are LNHDA and SQIVND (reference sequence). V was shortened by 6 bases and J by 2 bases, with 11 bases between the two germline ends. The CDR3 has 13 amino acids. The CDR3 loop is CASSPGSPYEQYF. The CDR3 nucleotides read TGTGCCAGTAGCCCAGGTTCCCCCTACGAGCAGTACTTC.

The V call is TRBV6-5, the J call TRBJ2-3; perhaps TRBD2 as D (6 bases). V was pared by 0 bases and J by 3 bases, with 10 bases between. CDR3 size: 15 residues. CDR1 and CDR2 (germline): MNHEY, SVGAGI. CDR3 sequence reads: CASSYSVGGTDTQYF. The CDR3 region has the DNA TGTGCCAGCAGTTACTCCGTCGGGGGAACAGATACGCAGTATTTT.

The V and J genes are TRBV7-2 and TRBJ2-5; possibly TRBD2 for D (6 bases). The V and J ends lost 5 bases and 0 bases respectively, with 16 bases between them. This CDR3 spans 16 amino acids. Germline V gene sequence: CDR1 SGHTA, CDR2 FQGNSA. CDR3 nucleotide sequence: TGTGCCAGCAGCCGGGGCTCTAGCGCTTACCAAGAGACCCAGTACTTC. It codes for CASSRGSSAYQETQYF. The full variable domain, its missing parts supplied by reference TRBV7-2 and TRBJ2-5, is GAGVSQSPSNKVTEKGKDVELRCDPISGHTALYWYRQSLGQGLEFLIYFQGNSAPDKSGLPSDRFSAERTGGSVSTLTIQRTQQEDSAVYLCASSRGSSAYQETQYFGPGTRLLVL.

This chain connects TRBV5-1 to TRBJ2-7; 10 bases are shared with TRBD1. Germline V lookup: CDR1 SGHRS, CDR2 YFSETQ. CDR3 length equals 15 residues. The J segment lost 4 bases and the V segment lost 0 bases, leaving 4 bases of the junction unmatched. The CDR3 is CASSLAGTGVYEQYF. In nucleotides, the CDR3 is TGCGCCAGCAGCTTGGCCGGGACAGGGGTGTACGAGCAGTACTTC. Complete variable domain (other parts from reference TRBV5-1 and TRBJ2-7): KAGVTQTPRYLIKTRGQQVTLSCSPISGHRSVSWYQQTPGQGLQFLFEYFSETQRNKGNFPGRFSGRQFSNSRSEMNVSTLELGDSALYLCASSLAGTGVYEQYFGPGTRLTVT.

The chain carries TRBV7-9 and TRBJ1-4; 8 nucleotides agree with TRBD1. Germline trimming cut 1 base from V and 5 bases from J; bases unmatched to any gene: 0. The CDR3 loop spans 14 amino acids. The germline CDR1 and CDR2 sequences are SEHNR and FQNEAQ (reference sequence). This chain's CDR3 is CASSLGTGNEKLFF. The CDR3 coding sequence is TGTGCCAGCAGCTTAGGGACAGGGAATGAAAAACTGTTTTTT. Together with reference TRBV7-9 and TRBJ1-4, the CDR3 gives the full variable domain: DTGVSQNPRHKITKRGQNVTFRCDPISEHNRLYWYRQTLGQGPEFLTYFQNEAQLEKSRLLSDRFSAERPKGSFSTLEIQRTEQGDSAMYLCASSLGTGNEKLFFGSGTQLSVL.

The V and J genes are TRBV19 and TRBJ1-5; TRBD1 matches 8 bases. The CDR3 is 15 residues long. The germline V gene has CDR1 LNHDA and CDR2 SQIVND (reference sequence). Trimming at V came to 6 bases and at J to 4 bases, leaving 8 bases not matched to a gene. In DNA, the CDR3 is TGTGCCAGTAGCCAGGGACAGGTTGGTAATCAGCCCCAGCATTTT. Encoded protein: CASSQGQVGNQPQHF.

The rearrangement uses TRBV6-2 or TRBV6-3 and TRBJ2-7, with D perhaps matching TRBD2 (6 bases). Germline values: CDR1 MNHEY, CDR2 SVGEGT. V was shortened by 0 bases and J by 4 bases, with 10 bases between the two germline ends. The CDR3 has 14 residues. The CDR3 region has the DNA TGTGCCAGCAGTTACTCGAGGCGGGGATACGAGCAGTACTTC. Encoded protein: CASSYSRRGYEQYF.

The CDR3 spells CASTLQYGAFSEQYF. In nucleotides, the CDR3 is TGTGCCAGCACCCTTCAGTACGGAGCTTTTAGCGAGCAGTACTTC. The chain couples TRBV27 to TRBJ2-7; D is ambiguous. CDR3 length: 15 residues. Germline V gene sequence: CDR1 MNHEY, CDR2 SMNVEV (reference sequence). The germline V and J ends were trimmed by 7 bases and 6 bases, with 22 bases remaining between them.

This clone showed up just a few times. V and J are TRBV9 and TRBJ2-2, with D unclear. CDR3 length: 14 residues. Germline CDR1 is SGDLS and CDR2 is YYNGEE. Trimming took off 1 base at V and 3 bases at J, with 7 bases between the two ends. The CDR3, as DNA: TGTGCCAGCAGCGTAATCCCGGACACCGGGGAGCTGTTTTTT. Translated, it gives CASSVIPDTGELFF.

This clone came up once. The V and J genes are TRBV5-4 and TRBJ2-1; 9 bases are a match to TRBD1. The CDR3 extends over 14 amino acids. Losses at the gene ends were 5 bases for V and 2 bases for J; bases not matched to a gene: 2. The germline CDR1 and CDR2 sequences are SGHNT and YYREEE (reference sequence). CDR3 nucleotide sequence: TGTGCCAGCAGTGGGACAGGGACCTACAATGAGCAGTTCTTC. Its translation is CASSGTGTYNEQFF.

The chain carries TRBV5-1 and TRBJ2-7, with a possible D match to TRBD1 (6 bases). V lost 0 bases and J lost 6, with 13 bases in between. The CDR3 sequence is 14 residues long. The germline V gene has CDR1 SGHRS and CDR2 YFSETQ. In DNA, the CDR3 is TGCGCCAGCAGCTTGGGTCAGGGGAGAGGCGAGCAGTACTTC. As protein: CASSLGQGRGEQYF.

The rearrangement links TRBV27 to TRBJ1-5, with a weak D call TRBD1 (5 bases). The CDR3 is made up of 13 amino acids. Per the germline V gene, CDR1 is MNHEY and CDR2 is SMNVEV (reference sequence). The V and J ends lost 5 bases and 7 bases respectively, with 12 bases between them. In DNA form, the CDR3 reads TGTGCCAGCAGTCTTCAGGGTGACCAGCCCCAGCATTTT. Translating it yields CASSLQGDQPQHF.

This chain links TRBV5-8 with TRBJ1-2; weak D call: TRBD1 (5 bases). V was trimmed by 0 bases and J by 4 bases, leaving 13 bases between them. This CDR3 is 15 amino acids long. Germline lookup yields CDR1 SGHTS and CDR2 YDEGEE. The CDR3 region is CASSLGGAALYGYTF. DNA of the CDR3: TGTGCCAGCAGCTTGGGGGGCGCGGCCCTCTATGGCTACACCTTC. The variable domain in full, completed from reference TRBV5-8 and TRBJ1-2, reads EAGVTQSPTHLIKTRGQQATLRCSPISGHTSVYWYQQALGLGLQFLLWYDEGEERNRGNFPPRFSGRQFPNYSSELNVNALELEDSALYLCASSLGGAALYGYTFGSGTRLTVV.

The gene calls are TRBV7-8 and TRBJ2-5; TRBD1 agrees at 8 bases. This CDR3 region has 16 residues. In germline, CDR1 is SGHVS, CDR2 FQNEAQ. The V and J ends lost 1 base and 5 bases, in that order; junction bases with no gene match: 9. The CDR3 sequence is CASSLGWQGAGETQYF. The CDR3 DNA sequence: TGTGCCAGCAGCTTAGGTTGGCAGGGGGCAGGGGAGACCCAGTACTTC.

CDR3 protein: CASSVGSGGLYNEQFF. The CDR3 nucleotides are TGTGCCAGCAGCGTAGGTAGCGGGGGCCTTTACAATGAGCAGTTCTTC. The chain has TRBV9 and TRBJ2-1; TRBD2 matches at 9 bases. Germline lookup yields CDR1 SGDLS and CDR2 YYNGEE. Trimming at V came to 0 bases and at J to 4 bases, leaving 5 bases not matched to a gene. This CDR3 has 16 residues. The full variable domain, rest sourced from reference TRBV9 and TRBJ2-1, is DSGVTQTPKHLITATGQRVTLRCSPRSGDLSVYWYQQSLDQGLQFLIQYYNGEERAKGNILERFSAQQFPDLHSELNLSSLELGDSALYFCASSVGSGGLYNEQFFGPGTRLTVL.

The chain couples TRBV19 to TRBJ2-2; 7 nucleotides match TRBD1. Germline V gene sequence: CDR1 LNHDA, CDR2 SQIVND (reference sequence). V was pared by 4 bases and J by 2 bases, with 4 bases of the junction left unmatched. The CDR3 length is 15 residues. CDR3 region: CASSRTGVNTGELFF. The CDR3 DNA reads TGTGCCAGTAGTAGAACAGGGGTAAACACCGGGGAGCTGTTTTTT.

This chain connects TRBV14 to TRBJ2-1; 11 bases map to TRBD2. The CDR3 contains 15 residues. V shed 4 bases, J shed 7 bases, and the junction held 6 bases outside the gene matches. Germline lookup yields CDR1 SGHDN and CDR2 FVKESK. Here the CDR3 DNA reads TGTGCCAGCAGCCCTCGGGCTAGCGGGGGGAATGAGCAGTTCTTC. Translated: CASSPRASGGNEQFF.

The chain carries TRBV11-2 and TRBJ1-2; 8 positions agree with TRBD1. From germline, CDR1 is SGHAT and CDR2 FQNNGV. CDR3 length equals 16 residues. V was pared by 1 base and J by 3 bases, with 7 bases of the junction left unmatched. Written as DNA, the CDR3 is TGTGCCAGCAGCTTAGTCCGACAGGGGATGGACTATGGCTACACCTTC. Translating it yields CASSLVRQGMDYGYTF. The complete variable domain, with remaining parts taken from reference TRBV11-2 and TRBJ1-2, reads EAGVAQSPRYKIIEKRQSVAFWCNPISGHATLYWYQQILGQGPKLLIQFQNNGVVDDSQLPKDRFSAERLKGVDSTLKIQPAKLEDSAVYLCASSLVRQGMDYGYTFGSGTRLTVV.

V and J are TRBV28 and TRBJ1-1; D is uncertain. Trimming shortened V by 7 bases and J by 4 bases, and 13 bases separated the two germline ends. Germline CDR1 MDHEN, CDR2 SYDVKM. The CDR3 runs to 13 residues. CDR3 in amino acids: CASTTPPSTEAFF. CDR3 sequence (DNA): TGTGCCAGCACTACCCCCCCGAGCACTGAAGCTTTCTTT.

The chain links TRBV10-2 to TRBJ2-1; 10 bases align to TRBD2. Germline CDR1 and CDR2: WSHSY and SAAADI. V lost 4 bases, J lost 7 bases, and 7 bases stayed unmatched. This CDR3 comprises 15 residues. The CDR3 DNA sequence: TGCGCCAGCAGTGGCTTACTAGCGGGGCCGAATGAGCAGTTCTTC. Translating gives CASSGLLAGPNEQFF.

This sequence joins TRBV29-1 and TRBJ2-3, with TRBD2 matching 8 bases. CDR3 length equals 13 residues. V was pared by 4 bases and J by 4 bases, with 4 bases of the junction left unmatched. Per germline, CDR1 SQVTM and CDR2 ANQGSEA. The CDR3 coding sequence is TGCAGCGTTGGCTACGGGGGGGCAGATACGCAGTATTTT. As protein: CSVGYGGADTQYF.

This clone was recorded once. The chain employs TRBV5-4 and TRBJ2-7, with 8 bases identical to TRBD1. The junction had 8 bases not matched to a gene; V was cut back by 4 bases and J by 2 bases. CDR1 and CDR2 from the germline V gene are SGHNT and YYREEE (reference sequence). The CDR3 totals 15 residues. CDR3 sequence reads: CASSIPGTGAYEQYF. CDR3 nucleotides: TGTGCCAGCAGCATTCCCGGGACAGGAGCCTACGAGCAGTACTTC.

J is TRBJ2-2 and V is TRBV6-5; no clear D gene. The CDR3 is 14 amino acids. Looked up from germline, CDR1 is MNHEY and CDR2 is SVGAGI. The V end lost 6 bases, the J end lost 1 base, and 9 bases lay between the germline ends. This chain's CDR3 is CASRPAGNTGELFF. The CDR3 DNA sequence: TGTGCCAGCAGACCCGCAGGGAACACCGGGGAGCTGTTTTTT.

The chain employs TRBV19 and TRBJ2-2, with TRBD1 matching over 10 bases. Trimming removed 7 bases from V and 4 bases from J; junction bases left unmatched: 6. The length of the CDR3 is 15 residues. Germline V lookup: CDR1 LNHDA, CDR2 SQIVND (reference sequence). CDR3 coding DNA: TGTGCCAGTATTGCGGGACAGGGGACCACCGGGGAGCTGTTTTTT. Translation: CASIAGQGTTGELFF.

The V call is TRBV19, the J call TRBJ2-5, with a weak D call TRBD2 (5 bases). CDR1 is LNHDA, CDR2 SQIVND, per germline (reference sequence). The CDR3 loop spans 13 amino acids. Trimming cost V 2 bases and J 3 bases, with 7 bases left between them. The CDR3 sequence: CASSITRKETQYF. DNA of the CDR3: TGTGCCAGTAGTATAACTAGGAAAGAGACCCAGTACTTC.

The chain links TRBV29-1 to TRBJ2-5; no clear D. Germline V CDR1 and CDR2: SQVTM, ANQGSEA. The CDR3 runs 12 residues. V lost 5 bases and J 2 bases, leaving 9 bases between the germline ends. The CDR3 nucleotides are TGCAGCGTTAGGTCAGGACAAGAGACCCAGTACTTC. Its protein is CSVRSGQETQYF.